Here is one T cell receptor beta chain with its context. Antigen specificity is unknown. This record comes from a study of cytomegalovirus exposure and HLA in healthy donors. It was with 60 Vbeta and 13 Jbeta primers that the PCR ran. Sequenced by immunoSEQ multiplex PCR; TCRdb stores in-frame clones only, minus some. The sample lists some 160,000 clones, over 60% occurring once. Notes on the study in general: TCR beta chains numbering some 150 were designated cytomegalovirus-associated. Immune exposure was documented only through CMV serostatus. There were some public TCRs occurring in many donors, but most TCR sequences were rare. According to reports, the classifier identified cytomegalovirus status with high specificity and sensitivity.

Germline-derived CDR1 and CDR2 are SQVTM and ANQGSEA. The V gene end was trimmed by 3 bases and the J gene end by 4 bases; junction bases not matched to a gene: 11. This CDR3 is 16 amino acids long. The V call is TRBV29-1, the J call TRBJ2-3; 9 nucleotides line up with TRBD1. The sequenced sample was PBMCs. This sequence was found in a man aged 40-49 years in good health and CMV-seronegative. The CDR3 sequence: CSVEQPPDRGADTQYF. CDR3 sequence (DNA): TGCAGCGTTGAGCAGCCTCCGGACAGGGGAGCAGATACGCAGTATTTT.